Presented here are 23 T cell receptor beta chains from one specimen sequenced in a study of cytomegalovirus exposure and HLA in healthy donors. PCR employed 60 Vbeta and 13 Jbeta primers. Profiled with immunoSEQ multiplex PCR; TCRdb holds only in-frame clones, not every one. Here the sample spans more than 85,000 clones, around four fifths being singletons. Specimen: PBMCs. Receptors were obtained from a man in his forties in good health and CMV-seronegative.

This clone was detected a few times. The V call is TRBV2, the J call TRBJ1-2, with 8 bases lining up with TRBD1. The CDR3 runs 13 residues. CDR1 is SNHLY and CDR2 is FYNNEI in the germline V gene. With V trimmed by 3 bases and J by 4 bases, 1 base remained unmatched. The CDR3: CASSEDRVYGYTF. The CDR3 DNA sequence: TGTGCCAGCAGTGAGGACAGGGTCTATGGCTACACCTTC. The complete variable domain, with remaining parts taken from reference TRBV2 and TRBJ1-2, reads EPEVTQTPSHQVTQMGQEVILRCVPISNHLYFYWYRQILGQKVEFLVSFYNNEISEKSEIFDDQFSVERPDGSNFTLKIRSTKLEDSAMYFCASSEDRVYGYTFGSGTRLTVV.

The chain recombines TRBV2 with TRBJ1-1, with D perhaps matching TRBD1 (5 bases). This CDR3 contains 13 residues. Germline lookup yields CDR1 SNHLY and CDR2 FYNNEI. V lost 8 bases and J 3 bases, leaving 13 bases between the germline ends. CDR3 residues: CASGDSIDTEAFF. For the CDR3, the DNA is TGTGCCAGCGGCGACAGTATAGACACTGAAGCTTTCTTT.

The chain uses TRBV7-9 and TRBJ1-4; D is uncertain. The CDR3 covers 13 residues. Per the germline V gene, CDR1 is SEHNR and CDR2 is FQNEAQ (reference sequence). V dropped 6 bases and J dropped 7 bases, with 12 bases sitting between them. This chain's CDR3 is CASSHQSGEKLFF. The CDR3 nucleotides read TGTGCCAGCAGTCACCAGTCGGGTGAAAAACTGTTTTTT.

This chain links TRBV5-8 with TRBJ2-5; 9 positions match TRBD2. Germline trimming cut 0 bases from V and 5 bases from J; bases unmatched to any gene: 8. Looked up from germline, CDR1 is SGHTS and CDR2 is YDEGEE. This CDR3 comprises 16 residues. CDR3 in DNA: TGTGCCAGCAGCTTGGAGGCGGGAGGGCCGCGGGAGACCCAGTACTTC. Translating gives CASSLEAGGPRETQYF.

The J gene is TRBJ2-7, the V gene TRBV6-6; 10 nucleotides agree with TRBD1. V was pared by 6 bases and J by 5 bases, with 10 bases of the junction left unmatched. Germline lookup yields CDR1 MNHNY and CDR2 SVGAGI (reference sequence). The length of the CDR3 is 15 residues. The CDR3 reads CASSPPRDRGNEQYF. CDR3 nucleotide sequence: TGTGCCAGCAGCCCCCCCCGGGACAGGGGAAACGAGCAGTACTTC.

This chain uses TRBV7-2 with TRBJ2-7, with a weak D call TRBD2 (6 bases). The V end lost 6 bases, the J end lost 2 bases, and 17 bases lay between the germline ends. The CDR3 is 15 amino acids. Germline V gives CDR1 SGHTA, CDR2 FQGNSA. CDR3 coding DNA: TGTGCCAGCAGTTCTGGGACTGTACCTACCTACGAGCAGTACTTC. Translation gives CASSSGTVPTYEQYF.

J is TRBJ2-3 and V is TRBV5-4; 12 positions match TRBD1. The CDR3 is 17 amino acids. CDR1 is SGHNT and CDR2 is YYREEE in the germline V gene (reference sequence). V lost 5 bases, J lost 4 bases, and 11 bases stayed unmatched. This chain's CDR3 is CASSYRDRGLASDTQYF. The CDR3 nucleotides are TGTGCCAGCAGTTACCGGGACAGGGGGCTAGCTTCAGATACGCAGTATTTT.

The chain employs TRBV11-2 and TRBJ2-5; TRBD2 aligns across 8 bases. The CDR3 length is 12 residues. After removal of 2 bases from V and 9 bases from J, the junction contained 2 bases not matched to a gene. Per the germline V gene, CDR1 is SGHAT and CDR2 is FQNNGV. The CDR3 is CASSLSAGAQYF. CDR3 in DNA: TGTGCCAGCAGCTTATCAGCGGGGGCCCAGTACTTC.

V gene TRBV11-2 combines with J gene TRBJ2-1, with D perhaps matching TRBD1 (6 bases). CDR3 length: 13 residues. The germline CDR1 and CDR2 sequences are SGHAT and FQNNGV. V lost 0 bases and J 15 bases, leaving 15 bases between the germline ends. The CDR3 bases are TGTGCCAGCAGCTTAGAGACAGGCCTTCAATGGTTCTTC. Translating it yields CASSLETGLQWFF.

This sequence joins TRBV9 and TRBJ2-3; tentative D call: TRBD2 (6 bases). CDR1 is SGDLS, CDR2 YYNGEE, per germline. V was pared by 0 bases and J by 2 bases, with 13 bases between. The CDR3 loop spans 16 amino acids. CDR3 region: CASSVGPSVATDTQYF. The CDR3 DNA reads TGTGCCAGCAGCGTAGGCCCTAGCGTGGCCACAGATACGCAGTATTTT.

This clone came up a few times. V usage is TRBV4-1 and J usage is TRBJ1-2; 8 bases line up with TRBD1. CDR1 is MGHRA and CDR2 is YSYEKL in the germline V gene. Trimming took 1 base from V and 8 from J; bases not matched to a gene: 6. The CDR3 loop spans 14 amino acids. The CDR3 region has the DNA TGCGCCAGCAGCCAAGCGAAGGCAGGGGGCGGCTACACCTTC. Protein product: CASSQAKAGGGYTF.

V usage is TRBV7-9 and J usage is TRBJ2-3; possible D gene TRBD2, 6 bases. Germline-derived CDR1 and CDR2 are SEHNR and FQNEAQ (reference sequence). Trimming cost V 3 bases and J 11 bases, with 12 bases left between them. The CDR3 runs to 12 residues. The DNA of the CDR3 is TGTGCCAGCAGCTTTGATGCGGGGCTGCAGTATTTT. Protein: CASSFDAGLQYF.

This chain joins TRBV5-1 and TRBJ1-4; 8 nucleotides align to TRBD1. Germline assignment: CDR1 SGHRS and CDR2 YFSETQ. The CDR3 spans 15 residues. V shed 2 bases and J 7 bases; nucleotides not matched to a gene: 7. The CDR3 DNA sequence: TGCGCCAGCAGCTTATCCACAGGGGGACGTGAAAAACTGTTTTTT. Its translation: CASSLSTGGREKLFF.

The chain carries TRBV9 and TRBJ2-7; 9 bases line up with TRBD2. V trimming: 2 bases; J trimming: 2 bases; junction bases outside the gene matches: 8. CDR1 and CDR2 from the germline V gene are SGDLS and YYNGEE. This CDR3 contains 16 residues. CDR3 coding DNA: TGTGCCAGCAGCGTTGGGGCGGGAGGGGGTCCCTACGAGCAGTACTTC. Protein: CASSVGAGGGPYEQYF.

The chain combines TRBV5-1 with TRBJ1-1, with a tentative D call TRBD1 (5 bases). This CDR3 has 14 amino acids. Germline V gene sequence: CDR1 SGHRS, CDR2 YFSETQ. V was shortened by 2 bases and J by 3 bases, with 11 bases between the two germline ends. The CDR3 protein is CASSLRTGHTEAFF. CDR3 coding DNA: TGCGCCAGCAGCTTAAGAACAGGTCACACTGAAGCTTTCTTT.

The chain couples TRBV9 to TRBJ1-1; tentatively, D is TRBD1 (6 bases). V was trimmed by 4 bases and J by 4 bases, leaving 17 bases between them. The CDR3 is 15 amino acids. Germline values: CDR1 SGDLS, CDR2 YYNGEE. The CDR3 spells CASSRGAASRTEAFF. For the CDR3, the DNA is TGTGCCAGCAGCCGGGGGGCAGCGTCTCGCACTGAAGCTTTCTTT.

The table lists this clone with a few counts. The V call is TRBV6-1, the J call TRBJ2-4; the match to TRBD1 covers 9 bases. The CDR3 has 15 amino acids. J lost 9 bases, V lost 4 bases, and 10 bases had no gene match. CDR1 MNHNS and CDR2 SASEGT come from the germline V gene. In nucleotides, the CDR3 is TGTGCCAGCAGTGCCTACAGGGGGCTAGGAATCATTCAGTACTTC. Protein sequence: CASSAYRGLGIIQYF.

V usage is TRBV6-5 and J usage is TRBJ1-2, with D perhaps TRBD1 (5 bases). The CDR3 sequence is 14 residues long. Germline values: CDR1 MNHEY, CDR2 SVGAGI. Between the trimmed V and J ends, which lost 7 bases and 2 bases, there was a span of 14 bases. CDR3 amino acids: CASKSPGINYGYTF. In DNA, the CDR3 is TGTGCCAGCAAATCCCCAGGGATAAACTATGGCTACACCTTC.

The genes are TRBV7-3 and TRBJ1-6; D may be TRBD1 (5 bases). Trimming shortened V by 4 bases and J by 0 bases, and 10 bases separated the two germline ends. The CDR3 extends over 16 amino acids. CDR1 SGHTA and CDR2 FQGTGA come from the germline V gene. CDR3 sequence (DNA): TGTGCCAGCAGCTCCCGGGGGTCCTCCTATAATTCACCCCTCCACTTT. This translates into CASSSRGSSYNSPLHF.

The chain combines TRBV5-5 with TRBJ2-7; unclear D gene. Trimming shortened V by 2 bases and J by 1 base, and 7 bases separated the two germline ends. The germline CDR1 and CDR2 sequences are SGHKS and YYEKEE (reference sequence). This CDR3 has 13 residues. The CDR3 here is CASSFNGSYEQYF. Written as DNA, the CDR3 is TGTGCCAGCAGCTTTAACGGTTCCTACGAGCAGTACTTC.

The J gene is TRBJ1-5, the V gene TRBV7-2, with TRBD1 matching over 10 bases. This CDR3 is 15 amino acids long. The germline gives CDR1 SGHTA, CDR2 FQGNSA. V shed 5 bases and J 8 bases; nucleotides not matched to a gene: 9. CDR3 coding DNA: TGTGCCAGCAGCCCGGATGGGACAGGGGCTGAGCCCCAGCATTTT. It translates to CASSPDGTGAEPQHF. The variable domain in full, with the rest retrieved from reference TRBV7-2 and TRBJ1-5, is GAGVSQSPSNKVTEKGKDVELRCDPISGHTALYWYRQSLGQGLEFLIYFQGNSAPDKSGLPSDRFSAERTGGSVSTLTIQRTQQEDSAVYLCASSPDGTGAEPQHFGDGTRLSIL.

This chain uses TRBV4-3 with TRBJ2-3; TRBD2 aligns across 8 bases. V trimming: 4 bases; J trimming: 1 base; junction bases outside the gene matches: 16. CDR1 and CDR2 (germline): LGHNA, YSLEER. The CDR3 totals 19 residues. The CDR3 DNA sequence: TGCGCCAGCAGCCGACAGGCGGGAGGACCTAGCCCCCGCACAGATACGCAGTATTTT. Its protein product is CASSRQAGGPSPRTDTQYF.

The DNA of the CDR3 is TGTGCCTGGAGTGTACGGAGGGGTAACACTGAAGCTTTCTTT. It specifies CAWSVRRGNTEAFF. This chain uses TRBV30 with TRBJ1-1; weak D call: TRBD1 (5 bases). The CDR3 consists of 14 residues. V lost 0 bases to trimming and J lost 2 bases, with 10 bases between them. Germline V CDR1 and CDR2: GTSNPN, SVGIG (reference sequence). The full variable domain, its missing parts supplied by reference TRBV30 and TRBJ1-1, is SQTIHQWPATLVQPVGSPLSLECTVEGTSNPNLYWYRQAAGRGLQLLFYSVGIGQISSEVPQNLSASRPQDRQFILSSKKLLLSDSGFYLCAWSVRRGNTEAFFGQGTRLTVV.